Given below is one T cell receptor (beta chain) in context. The record originates from a study of blood T cell repertoires in COVID-19. Looking at the study overall: There were acute and convalescent COVID-19 samples, and they came from the United States, Italy and Spain. Nucleic acid was either cDNA or gDNA, and it came from T cells, B-cell-depleted T cells, or PBMCs.

Original processing notes: Amplification with reference gene primers provided the estimates of nucleated cell counts. The method was immunoSEQ multiplex PCR; TCRdb's version includes in-frame clones alone and lacks a portion of them. The DNA was the basis for D and trimming; V, J and clone size are from that table. The data contain about 190,000 clones, roughly four fifths of them singletons. Material for sequencing was peripheral blood. The TCR was taken from a woman aged 70-85 years with active or convalescent COVID-19.

The CDR3 DNA follows: TGCGCCAGCAGCCAAGGAGCGACAGACGCCTGGTGGGGCTACACCTTC. As protein: CASSQGATDAWWGYTF. The chain carries TRBV4-1 and TRBJ1-2; D might be TRBD1 (5 bases). Trimming pared 1 base from V and 8 bases from J, leaving 20 bases between. Per germline, CDR1 MGHRA and CDR2 YSYEKL. CDR3 length equals 16 residues.